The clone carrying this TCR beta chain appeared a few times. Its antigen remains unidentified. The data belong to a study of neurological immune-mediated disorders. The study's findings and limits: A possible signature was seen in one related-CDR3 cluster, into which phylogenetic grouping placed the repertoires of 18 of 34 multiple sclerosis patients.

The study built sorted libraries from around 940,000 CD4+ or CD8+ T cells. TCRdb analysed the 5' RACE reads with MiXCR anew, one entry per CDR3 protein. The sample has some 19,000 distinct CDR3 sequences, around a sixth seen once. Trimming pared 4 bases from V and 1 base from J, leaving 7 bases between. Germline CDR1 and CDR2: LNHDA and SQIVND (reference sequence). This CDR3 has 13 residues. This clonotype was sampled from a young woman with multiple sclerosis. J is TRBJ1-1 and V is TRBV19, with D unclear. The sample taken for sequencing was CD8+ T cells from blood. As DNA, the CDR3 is TGTGCCAGTAGTACCACAGAGAACACTGAAGCTTTCTTT. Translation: CASSTTENTEAFF.